The 30 T cell receptor beta chains given below trace back to one sample, sequenced in a study of blood T cell repertoires in COVID-19. The data were produced by immunoSEQ multiplex PCR, yet TCRdb's version contains in-frame clones alone and is incomplete. The table shows over 150,000 clones, with around 85% occurring only once. Specimen: peripheral blood. These receptors were taken from a man aged 25 to 40 with acute or convalescent COVID-19.

The chain links TRBV7-8 to TRBJ2-5; TRBD2 matches 7 bases. The CDR3 has 14 residues. J was trimmed by 6 bases and V by 1 base; bases with no gene match: 5. Germline V gives CDR1 SGHVS, CDR2 FQNEAQ. CDR3: CASSLERGGKTQYF. DNA for the CDR3: TGTGCCAGCAGCTTAGAGCGGGGAGGAAAGACCCAGTACTTC.

The rearrangement uses TRBV19 and TRBJ1-5, with 9 nucleotides matching TRBD1. The length of the CDR3 is 15 residues. Losses at the gene ends were 3 bases for V and 6 bases for J; bases not matched to a gene: 6. CDR1 and CDR2 from the germline V gene are LNHDA and SQIVND (reference sequence). This chain's CDR3 is CASSMVQGAGQPQHF. CDR3 coding DNA: TGTGCCAGTAGTATGGTACAGGGGGCTGGTCAGCCCCAGCATTTT.

V is TRBV6-5 and J is TRBJ1-5; D unclear. The V gene's germline CDR1 is MNHEY and CDR2 SVGAGI. The CDR3 runs to 14 residues. V was pared by 6 bases and J by 0 bases, with 9 bases between. Here the CDR3 reads CASSLFYSNQPQHF. CDR3 DNA sequence: TGTGCCAGCAGCCTATTCTATAGCAATCAGCCCCAGCATTTT.

This clone was seen just once. The rearrangement links TRBV9 to TRBJ2-3, with 10 bases aligning to TRBD1. The V segment lost 4 bases and the J segment 5 bases; nucleotides outside the gene matches: 7. This CDR3 spans 15 amino acids. Germline V gene data show CDR1 as SGDLS and CDR2 as YYNGEE. CDR3 residues: CASSSRTGGIDTQYF. The CDR3 DNA reads as TGTGCCAGCAGCTCCCGGACAGGGGGAATAGATACGCAGTATTTT.

The chain uses TRBV5-1 and TRBJ2-3; no definite D call. This CDR3 spans 15 amino acids. Germline V CDR1 and CDR2: SGHRS, YFSETQ. V was cut by 4 bases and J by 2 bases, with 14 bases left in between. CDR3 in DNA: TGCGCCAGCAGCCGTAGTGAGAGTCTCACAGATACGCAGTATTTT. Protein product: CASSRSESLTDTQYF.

J is TRBJ1-1 and V is TRBV30, with D hard to call. CDR1 and CDR2 (germline): GTSNPN, SVGIG (reference sequence). The CDR3 totals 12 residues. The ends were cut back, 8 bases at V and 1 base at J, with 11 bases in the middle. As DNA, the CDR3 is TGTGCCGCCCCCCCAGAGAACACTGAAGCTTTCTTT. It is translated as CAAPPENTEAFF.

This chain uses TRBV7-9 with TRBJ2-1; 11 bases align to TRBD2. The CDR3 runs to 19 residues. Germline V gene data show CDR1 as SEHNR and CDR2 as FQNEAQ (reference sequence). The J segment lost 6 bases and the V segment lost 5 bases, leaving 18 bases of the junction unmatched. CDR3 residues: CASSPRAFSGRAGGNEQFF. For the CDR3, the DNA is TGTGCCAGCAGCCCGCGCGCCTTTAGCGGGAGGGCCGGAGGCAATGAGCAGTTCTTC.

V is TRBV6-5 and J is TRBJ1-5; 8 bases agree with TRBD1. This CDR3 has 15 residues. Germline CDR1 reads MNHEY; CDR2 reads SVGAGI. Trimming removed 3 bases from V and 5 bases from J; junction bases left unmatched: 6. CDR3 sequence reads: CASSYGTGSYQPQHF. For the CDR3, the DNA is TGTGCCAGCAGTTATGGGACAGGCTCTTATCAGCCCCAGCATTTT.

The rearrangement uses TRBV18 and TRBJ2-7; 8 bases are a match to TRBD2. Unmatched junction bases numbered 5, after V lost 2 bases and J lost 5 bases. Looked up from germline, CDR1 is KGHSH and CDR2 is LQKENI. The length of the CDR3 is 14 residues. The DNA for the CDR3 is TGTGCCAGCTCACCAACGGGACTAGACCACGAGCAGTACTTC. Translated, it gives CASSPTGLDHEQYF.

This chain links TRBV28 with TRBJ1-1; D possibly corresponds to TRBD1 (5 bases). This CDR3 comprises 14 residues. V lost 3 bases, J lost 7 bases, and 15 bases lay in between. Germline-derived CDR1 and CDR2 are MDHEN and SYDVKM. Here the CDR3 DNA reads TGTGCCAGCAGTTTTCCCCGGACACCTAGTGAAGCTTTCTTT. Translated: CASSFPRTPSEAFF.

V and J are TRBV29-1 and TRBJ2-5; 8 positions agree with TRBD2. Germline V gene data show CDR1 as SQVTM and CDR2 as ANQGSEA. The ends lost 3 bases at V and 1 base at J; junction bases unmatched: 4. This CDR3 region has 14 residues. The CDR3 DNA sequence: TGCAGCGTTGAGAGAGCGGGAGTCCAAGAGACCCAGTACTTC. This encodes CSVERAGVQETQYF. Variable domain in full (rest from reference TRBV29-1 and TRBJ2-5): SAVISQKPSRDICQRGTSLTIQCQVDSQVTMMFWYRQQPGQSLTLIATANQGSEATYESGFVIDKFPISRPNLTFSTLTVSNMSPEDSSIYLCSVERAGVQETQYFGPGTRLLVL.

V and J are TRBV28 and TRBJ2-4; D might be TRBD2 (5 bases). The CDR3 runs 17 residues. Germline-derived CDR1 and CDR2 are MDHEN and SYDVKM. V was cut by 6 bases and J by 0 bases, with 18 bases left in between. CDR3 sequence reads: CASSPLGAALAKNIQYF. The CDR3 bases are TGTGCCAGCAGCCCCTTGGGAGCGGCCCTAGCCAAAAACATTCAGTACTTC.

The gene calls are TRBV12-3 or TRBV12-4 and TRBJ1-1; D is unclear. V was pared by 3 bases and J by 5 bases, with 10 bases between. There are 13 residues in the CDR3. CDR3 sequence reads: CASSLLVETEAFF. CDR3 nucleotide sequence: TGTGCCAGCAGTTTGCTGGTAGAGACTGAAGCTTTCTTT.

V usage is TRBV12-3 or TRBV12-4 and J usage is TRBJ2-1; a possible D gene is TRBD2 (6 bases). The V end was cut by 2 bases, the J end by 7 bases, with 9 bases between. This CDR3 contains 13 residues. The CDR3 spells CASSLIGGNEQFF. The CDR3 DNA reads as TGTGCCAGCAGTTTAATAGGAGGGAATGAGCAGTTCTTC.

The chain recombines TRBV6-2 or TRBV6-3 with TRBJ1-5; 7 bases map to TRBD1. The CDR3 covers 15 residues. The germline V gene encodes CDR1 MNHEY and CDR2 SVGEGT. Trimming cost V 5 bases and J 6 bases; bases outside gene matches: 10. The CDR3 is CASSQQYRGGQPQHF. The DNA for the CDR3 is TGTGCCAGCAGTCAACAATACAGGGGAGGTCAGCCCCAGCATTTT.

This sequence joins TRBV9 and TRBJ2-6; 9 nucleotides match TRBD2. This CDR3 has 18 amino acids. The V gene end was trimmed by 1 base and the J gene end by 0 bases; junction bases not matched to a gene: 5. Germline V gene sequence: CDR1 SGDLS, CDR2 YYNGEE. CDR3 bases: TGTGCCAGCAGCGTATCAGCGGGGGGCCCCTCTGGGGCCAACGTCCTGACTTTC. Residues: CASSVSAGGPSGANVLTF.

CDR3 protein: CAWSSSLGRQETQYF. The CDR3 DNA follows: TGTGCCTGGAGTTCCTCCTTGGGGAGACAAGAGACCCAGTACTTC. V is TRBV30 and J is TRBJ2-5; D possibly corresponds to TRBD2 (5 bases). The CDR3 length is 15 residues. V gave up 2 bases and J gave up 2 bases, with 15 bases separating them. Germline V gene sequence: CDR1 GTSNPN, CDR2 SVGIG (reference sequence).

The chain combines TRBV28 with TRBJ1-4; TRBD1 matches 9 bases. Germline lookup yields CDR1 MDHEN and CDR2 SYDVKM. V dropped 2 bases and J dropped 5; count of bases not matched to a gene: 9. This CDR3 has 17 residues. CDR3 sequence: CASSLPTDDRGNEKLFF. The CDR3 DNA follows: TGTGCCAGCAGTTTACCCACTGACGACAGGGGGAATGAAAAACTGTTTTTT.

The J gene is TRBJ1-1, the V gene TRBV19; D perhaps matches TRBD1 (5 bases). V lost 6 bases and J 4 bases, leaving 18 bases between the germline ends. CDR1 LNHDA and CDR2 SQIVND come from the germline V gene (reference sequence). This CDR3 has 15 residues. The chain's CDR3 is CASSPWDGRSTEAFF. Written as DNA, the CDR3 is TGTGCCAGTAGCCCATGGGACGGGAGGAGCACTGAAGCTTTCTTT.

V is TRBV7-8 and J is TRBJ1-2, with 9 bases that match TRBD1. There are 16 residues in the CDR3. The germline CDR1 and CDR2 sequences are SGHVS and FQNEAQ. V lost 5 bases, J lost 4 bases, and 11 bases stayed unmatched. CDR3 in DNA: TGTGCCAGCAGCCAACCCCCGGGACAGGGATTCTATGGCTACACCTTC. This sequence encodes CASSQPPGQGFYGYTF.

V and J are TRBV28 and TRBJ2-1; D is perhaps TRBD1 (6 bases). The CDR3 extends over 16 amino acids. In germline, CDR1 is MDHEN, CDR2 SYDVKM. Trimming removed 5 bases from V and 9 bases from J, with 23 bases in between. CDR3 bases: TGTGCCAGCAGTCAGCCGGACAGTCCCCCGTTAGGTGAGCAGTTCTTC. This sequence encodes CASSQPDSPPLGEQFF.

The rearrangement joins TRBV18 to TRBJ2-7, with TRBD1 matching 10 bases. There are 13 residues in the CDR3. CDR1 is KGHSH and CDR2 is LQKENI in the germline V gene. The J segment lost 3 bases and the V segment lost 6 bases, leaving 2 bases of the junction unmatched. The CDR3 DNA sequence: TGTGCCAGCTCCCGGGACAGGGGCTACGAGCAGTACTTC. Amino acid sequence: CASSRDRGYEQYF. Full variable domain (missing parts from reference TRBV18 and TRBJ2-7): NAGVMQNPRHLVRRRGQEARLRCSPMKGHSHVYWYRQLPEEGLKFMVYLQKENIIDESGMPKERFSAEFPKEGPSILRIQQVVRGDSAAYFCASSRDRGYEQYFGPGTRLTVT.

This chain uses TRBV3-1 (or the pseudogene TRBV3-2) with TRBJ1-1; 10 bases align to TRBD1. Germline CDR1 LGHDT, CDR2 YNNKEL (reference sequence). The CDR3 has 16 amino acids. The ends lost 0 bases at V and 6 bases at J; junction bases unmatched: 7. The DNA of the CDR3 is TGTGCCAGCAGCCAAGAATTTTATGGACAGGGGGCTGAAGCTTTCTTT. Protein sequence: CASSQEFYGQGAEAFF.

This chain joins TRBV30 and TRBJ1-6; maybe TRBD1 (6 bases). The V gene's germline CDR1 is GTSNPN and CDR2 SVGIG (reference sequence). V lost 4 bases and J 9 bases, leaving 16 bases between the germline ends. The CDR3 has 14 residues. The CDR3 loop reads CAWTGGPLVSPLHF. In nucleotides, the CDR3 is TGTGCCTGGACGGGGGGGCCCCTGGTTTCACCCCTCCACTTT.

The sample holds a few counts of this clone. The chain recombines TRBV5-1 with TRBJ1-6; the match to TRBD1 covers 9 bases. CDR1 is SGHRS and CDR2 is YFSETQ in the germline V gene. The CDR3 covers 13 residues. With 3 bases clipped from V and 10 bases from J, the junction kept 2 bases outside the gene matches. CDR3 coding DNA: TGCGCCAGCAGCTCCACAGGGGGCTCACCCCTCCACTTT. Its protein is CASSSTGGSPLHF.

J is TRBJ1-6 and V is TRBV5-1, with TRBD1 matching over 10 bases. The V segment lost 4 bases and the J segment 11 bases; nucleotides outside the gene matches: 9. The V gene's germline CDR1 is SGHRS and CDR2 YFSETQ. The CDR3 consists of 15 residues. The CDR3 spells CASSPRPGQGTPLHF. The CDR3 bases are TGCGCCAGCAGCCCGCGTCCGGGACAGGGGACACCCCTCCACTTT.

This chain connects TRBV19 to TRBJ2-7; no definite D call. The CDR3 spans 14 residues. Germline V CDR1 and CDR2: LNHDA, SQIVND (reference sequence). The V end lost 5 bases, the J end lost 4 bases, and 15 bases lay between the germline ends. This chain's CDR3 is CASSGETIPYEQYF. The DNA for the CDR3 is TGTGCCAGTAGTGGCGAGACAATCCCATACGAGCAGTACTTC.

The chain is built from TRBV19 and TRBJ1-1, with D possibly being TRBD1 (5 bases). The CDR3 extends over 15 amino acids. V was trimmed by 3 bases and J by 0 bases, leaving 11 bases between them. The V gene's germline CDR1 is LNHDA and CDR2 SQIVND (reference sequence). For the CDR3, the DNA is TGTGCCAGTAGTATCGGGGGTTCAATGAACACTGAAGCTTTCTTT. The encoded protein is CASSIGGSMNTEAFF. The full variable domain, its missing parts supplied by reference TRBV19 and TRBJ1-1, is DGGITQSPKYLFRKEGQNVTLSCEQNLNHDAMYWYRQDPGQGLRLIYYSQIVNDFQKGDIAEGYSVSREKKESFPLTVTSAQKNPTAFYLCASSIGGSMNTEAFFGQGTRLTVV.

This clone showed up just once. The chain recombines TRBV10-2 with TRBJ2-5; D may be TRBD1 (5 bases). Trimming removed 6 bases at V and 1 base at J, with 12 bases between. CDR3 size: 14 residues. Germline V CDR1 and CDR2: WSHSY, SAAADI. The CDR3 DNA reads as TGCGCCAGCAGAAATGACAGAATCCAAGAGACCCAGTACTTC. Amino acid sequence: CASRNDRIQETQYF.

The V call is TRBV19, the J call TRBJ1-5; D gene unclear. Germline CDR1 LNHDA, CDR2 SQIVND (reference sequence). Trimming pared 4 bases from V and 3 bases from J, leaving 7 bases between. This CDR3 has 13 residues. The CDR3 coding sequence is TGTGCCAGTAGTAGTCGGGACAATCAGCCCCAGCATTTT. It is translated as CASSSRDNQPQHF.